These T cell receptor beta chains were read from a single sample in a study of Graves' ophthalmopathy and Graves' hyperthyroidism. TCRdb reprocessed the multiplex PCR reads via MiXCR and lists one record per CDR3 protein. The sample holds some 350,000 distinct CDR3 sequences, about a sixth seen once. Sequenced: peripheral blood. These receptors all stem from an adult woman with stable Graves' hyperthyroidism. Each CDR3 is given with its conserved first and last residue.

v_call	j_call	cdr3_aa
TRBV7-6	TRBJ2-7	CASSLANRRGGSSYEQYF
TRBV28	TRBJ2-7	CASSQPGQGGKQYF
TRBV18	TRBJ2-7	CASSPRTINTPYEQYF
TRBV5-1	TRBJ2-2	CASSLLTGSNTGELFF
TRBV28	TRBJ2-4	CASSTQTGKYF
TRBV28	TRBJ2-6	CASSLILHRANVLTF
TRBV20-1	TRBJ2-7	CSARWASGVASYEQYF
TRBV4-2	TRBJ2-5	CASSQGRAGSETQYF
TRBV28	TRBJ1-1	CASSPNEGFGTEAFF
TRBV20-1	TRBJ2-5	CSARDGWYQETQYF
TRBV28	TRBJ1-2	CASSFLQTKGEGYTF